This T cell receptor (beta chain) was identified in a study of blood T cell repertoires in COVID-19. Study details: COVID-19 samples collected from the United States, Italy and Spain covered acute and convalescent phases. In each case, the material was cDNA or gDNA derived from T cells, B-cell-depleted T cells, or PBMCs.

Seattle-derived patients entered the study during active infection and were followed longitudinally. This clone was detected only once. Under the authors' procedure: Nucleated cell number was recorded as an estimate derived from reference gene primer amplification. Assay: immunoSEQ multiplex PCR; the TCRdb copy retains only in-frame clones and omits some. D and trimming come from the DNA, and the V and J calls and clone size come from that table. The sample includes under 300,000 clones, 85% to 90% of them seen just once. Sequencing used peripheral blood. The receptor's source is a woman between 55 and 75 years old with COVID-19, enrolled during active disease.

The CDR3 sequence is CASSLGREGAEAFF. CDR3 nucleotide sequence: TGTGCCAGCAGCTTAGGTAGGGAAGGGGCTGAAGCTTTCTTT. The genes are TRBV7-9 and TRBJ1-1; tentative D call: TRBD1 (5 bases). V lost 1 base and J 6 bases, leaving 12 bases between the germline ends. There are 14 residues in the CDR3. CDR1 SEHNR and CDR2 FQNEAQ come from the germline V gene (reference sequence).